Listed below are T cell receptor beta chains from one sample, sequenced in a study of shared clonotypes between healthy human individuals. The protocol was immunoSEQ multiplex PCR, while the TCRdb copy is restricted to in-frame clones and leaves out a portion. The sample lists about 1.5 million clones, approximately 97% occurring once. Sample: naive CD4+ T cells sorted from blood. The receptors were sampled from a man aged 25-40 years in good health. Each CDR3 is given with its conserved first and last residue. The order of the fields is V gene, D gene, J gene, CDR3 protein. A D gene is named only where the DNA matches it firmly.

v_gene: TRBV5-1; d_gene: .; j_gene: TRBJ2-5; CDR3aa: CASSLDTETQYF
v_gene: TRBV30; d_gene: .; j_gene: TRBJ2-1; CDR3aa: CAWSGAYNEQFF
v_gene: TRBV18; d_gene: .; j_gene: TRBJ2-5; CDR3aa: CASSREQETQYF
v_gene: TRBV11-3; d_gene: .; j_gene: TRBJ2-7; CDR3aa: CASSSSTRDEQYF
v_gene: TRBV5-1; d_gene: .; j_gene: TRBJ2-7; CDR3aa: CASSLLGRVNYEQYF
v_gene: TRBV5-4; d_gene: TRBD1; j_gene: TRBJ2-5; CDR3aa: CASSAGTGQETQYF
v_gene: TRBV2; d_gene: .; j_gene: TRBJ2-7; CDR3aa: CASRLDGNYEQYF
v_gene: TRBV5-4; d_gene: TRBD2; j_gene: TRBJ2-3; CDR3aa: CASSPIPSGSRYTQYF
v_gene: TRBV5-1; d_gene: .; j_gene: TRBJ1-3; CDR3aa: CASRQSGFPSSSGNTIYF
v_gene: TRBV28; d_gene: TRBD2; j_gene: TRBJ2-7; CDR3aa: CASQELAASSYEQYF
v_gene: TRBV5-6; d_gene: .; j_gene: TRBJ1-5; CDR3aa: CASSLYGTVSNQPQHF
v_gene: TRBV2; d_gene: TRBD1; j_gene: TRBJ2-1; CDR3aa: CASSPGTGGWEQFF
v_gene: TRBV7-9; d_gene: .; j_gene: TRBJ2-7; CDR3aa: CASSSLIYEQYF
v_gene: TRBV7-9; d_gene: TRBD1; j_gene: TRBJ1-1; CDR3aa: CASSADRGIAEAFF
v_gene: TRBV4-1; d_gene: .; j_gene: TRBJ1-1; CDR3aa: CASSQDQRTLSEAFF
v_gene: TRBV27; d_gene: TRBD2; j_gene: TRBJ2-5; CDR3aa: CASSPNLGGAKVTQYF
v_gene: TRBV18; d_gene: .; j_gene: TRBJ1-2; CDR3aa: CASSPGAGYTF